Listed below are T cell receptor beta chains from one sample, sequenced in a study of regulatory dendritic cells for organ transplantation. The antigens for these receptors are not known. Generated by immunoSEQ multiplex PCR, the TCRdb table keeps only in-frame clones and is missing some. The sample yields about 10,000 clones, about two thirds seen once. Sequenced input: naive CD4+ T cells from blood cultured with dendritic cells. The receptors were gathered from a human donor in good health. Each CDR3 is given with its conserved first and last residue. D genes are given only for firm matches.

J gene: TRBJ2-1; D gene: TRBD1; V gene: TRBV6-5; CDR3 protein: CASSKTGIWVNEQFF
J gene: TRBJ2-3; D gene: TRBD1; V gene: TRBV5-1; CDR3 protein: CASSRGRGDTQYF
J gene: TRBJ2-5; D gene: TRBD2; V gene: TRBV2; CDR3 protein: CASTSSQRGTQYF
J gene: TRBJ2-3; D gene: TRBD2; V gene: TRBV7-2; CDR3 protein: CASSPSGASTDTQYF
J gene: TRBJ1-5; D gene: TRBD1; V gene: TRBV5-1; CDR3 protein: CASSWAGQGDQPQHF
J gene: TRBJ2-7; D gene: TRBD1; V gene: TRBV6-1; CDR3 protein: CASSEGTGFDEQYF
J gene: TRBJ2-1; D gene: NA; V gene: TRBV7-3; CDR3 protein: CASSREQRGADEQFF
J gene: TRBJ1-5; D gene: NA; V gene: TRBV7-9; CDR3 protein: CASSSQRGTGPQHF
J gene: TRBJ1-3; D gene: NA; V gene: TRBV6-5; CDR3 protein: CASSYGGLSGNTIYF
J gene: TRBJ1-3; D gene: TRBD1; V gene: TRBV6-1; CDR3 protein: CASSAPGTASGNTIYF
J gene: TRBJ2-3; D gene: NA; V gene: TRBV2; CDR3 protein: CASTKEQLVGDTQYF
J gene: TRBJ1-6; D gene: NA; V gene: TRBV14; CDR3 protein: CASSQGTLGRYNSPLHF
J gene: TRBJ2-7; D gene: TRBD2; V gene: TRBV13; CDR3 protein: CASSILAGAPYEQYF
J gene: TRBJ2-3; D gene: NA; V gene: TRBV10-3; CDR3 protein: CAISEGRSTDTQYF
J gene: TRBJ1-5; D gene: NA; V gene: TRBV6-5; CDR3 protein: CASRPRDNNQPQHF
J gene: TRBJ2-5; D gene: NA; V gene: TRBV5-5; CDR3 protein: CASARGPQETQYF
J gene: TRBJ1-1; D gene: NA; V gene: TRBV5-1; CDR3 protein: CASRPGQNTEAFF
J gene: TRBJ1-1; D gene: TRBD1; V gene: TRBV5-1; CDR3 protein: CASSTGQGLAFF
J gene: TRBJ2-3; D gene: TRBD2; V gene: TRBV11-3; CDR3 protein: CASSLAGTINTDTQYF
J gene: TRBJ1-1; D gene: TRBD1; V gene: TRBV18; CDR3 protein: CASSEGQTNTEAFF
J gene: TRBJ1-6; D gene: TRBD1; V gene: TRBV6-5; CDR3 protein: CASGRDRENSPLHF
J gene: TRBJ2-7; D gene: NA; V gene: TRBV5-1; CDR3 protein: CASSRNAGIKDEQYF
J gene: TRBJ2-1; D gene: TRBD2; V gene: TRBV7-3; CDR3 protein: CASSLGSGGAGYEQFF
J gene: TRBJ2-7; D gene: NA; V gene: TRBV27; CDR3 protein: CASRLKGQGISYEQYF
J gene: TRBJ2-3; D gene: TRBD2; V gene: TRBV5-5; CDR3 protein: CASSLTSGVSTDTQYF
J gene: TRBJ1-5; D gene: NA; V gene: TRBV6-1; CDR3 protein: CASRIRGGNQPQHF
J gene: TRBJ2-1; D gene: NA; V gene: TRBV10-3; CDR3 protein: CAISESSSGGRGLGNEQFF
J gene: TRBJ2-7; D gene: TRBD1; V gene: TRBV6-1; CDR3 protein: CASRETGRSYEQYF
J gene: TRBJ1-1; D gene: TRBD1; V gene: TRBV11-3; CDR3 protein: CASSVRDRGANTEAFF
J gene: TRBJ1-1; D gene: NA; V gene: TRBV2; CDR3 protein: CASTRGGGTEAFF
J gene: TRBJ2-7; D gene: TRBD1; V gene: TRBV6-5; CDR3 protein: CASRGTGGREQYF
J gene: TRBJ1-5; D gene: TRBD1; V gene: TRBV18; CDR3 protein: CASSPPRTGPSEPQHF
J gene: TRBJ1-2; D gene: TRBD1; V gene: TRBV28; CDR3 protein: CASSPSGGENYGYTF
J gene: TRBJ2-3; D gene: NA; V gene: TRBV2; CDR3 protein: CASSLQGTGTDTQYF
J gene: TRBJ1-6; D gene: NA; V gene: TRBV5-6; CDR3 protein: CASSPRGGANYNSPLHF
J gene: TRBJ1-3; D gene: NA; V gene: TRBV19; CDR3 protein: CASKAGSRGNTIYF
J gene: TRBJ2-2; D gene: TRBD2; V gene: TRBV14; CDR3 protein: CASSQGLAGTGELFF
J gene: TRBJ1-5; D gene: NA; V gene: TRBV29-1; CDR3 protein: CSVMPGSYNQPQHF
J gene: TRBJ2-5; D gene: NA; V gene: TRBV2; CDR3 protein: CASIAGTAGETQYF
J gene: TRBJ1-4; D gene: TRBD1; V gene: TRBV5-1; CDR3 protein: CASSLATGGGEKLFF
J gene: TRBJ1-3; D gene: NA; V gene: TRBV5-4; CDR3 protein: CASSVWGVRNTIYF